This T cell receptor beta chain was captured by sequencing in a study of T cell responses to AZD1222 COVID-19 vaccine (dated by TCRdb to about 2021). With respect to the entire study: AZD1222 recipients with second doses at about 4 weeks or about 12 weeks were pooled, because spike-specific TCR depth and breadth did not differ between schedules. TCR sequencing covered more than 230 trial participants: roughly 200 given two doses of AZD1222 and some 25 given two doses of MenACWY control vaccine. Trial participants were enrolled by age into subgroups of 18-55, 56-69 and 70-plus years, and around 150, 28 and 57 TCR-sequenced participants, respectively, were included in these subgroups.

Trimming leaves V shorter by 0 bases and J shorter by 3 bases, with the junction holding 11 bases beyond the gene matches. Looking up the germline V gene yields CDR1 MNHEY and CDR2 SVGEGT. The CDR3 runs 18 amino acids, cysteine and phenylalanine included. Only CDR3 DNA is held: 54 bases, read in frame from base 1. According to the study, the label for this sample's time point signals: baseline before first vaccination. Vaccinee samples were obtained from the UK trials COV001 and COV002, which included a single-blind randomized controlled phase 2/3 trial of AZD1222 (ChAdOx1 nCoV-19) in healthy adults. For TCRbeta chain sequencing, PBMC samples were collected from trial participants at day 0 and at day 28 after the second dose. Beyond this particular receptor, the publication reports: In the small 56-69-year group, the increase in depth fell short of significance, most likely because of low power. A significant rise in spike-specific TCR breadth and depth was observed after two AZD1222 doses relative to day 0 and relative to MenACWY recipients. Most participants were white British and females outnumbered males, and the authors suggested that clonal diversity may have been underestimated. Conclusions about previously exposed vaccinees were limited because only 6 or 7 AZD1222 recipients were SARS-CoV-2 seropositive at baseline. Because no day 14 peak-response samples were available, the repertoires could be characterized only after the peak T cell response. Reportedly, almost half of the unique spike-specific TCRs recognized epitopes lying outside the regions that are mutated in the B.1.351 and B.1.1.7 variants. Vaccine-associated CD4 TCRs spanned the whole spike protein, with dominant responses in regions 160-218 and 743-854.

Comment on this clone: Its cognate antigen has yet to be identified. Within one base of it there is no much larger clone, and no base qualities were kept.

The CDR3 regions of human TCRbeta chains were subjected to immunosequencing. The original pipeline was this. Repertoire TCRs were checked for matches against a reference library of SARS-CoV-2-specific TCRs that had been generated using the MIRA antigen-specificity platform. Breadth was defined as the fraction of unique TCRs that were SARS-CoV-2-associated. Depth was defined as the fraction of total T cells that were SARS-CoV-2-associated. Using the MIRA data, each spike-specific TCR was mapped to the spike region that the TCR reacts to and placed in a CD4 or CD8 class. Log10-transformed breadth and depth values were compared by one-way ANOVA with Sidak's multiple comparisons tests. This is the immuneACCESS table as TCRdb keeps it, with only in-frame sequences that have V and J called. A part of the clones is gone; compared with another copy, unresolved V genes explain less than half, and the rest is unexplained. The D gene and trimming were derived from the DNA, and the V and J assignments and clone size from that table. The sample data list about 150,000 clones, and roughly 91% of these were observed just once. Over 8% of the sample belongs to the ten largest clones.

Rearrangement joined TRBV6-2 or TRBV6-3 to TRBJ2-7, with 10 bases aligning to TRBD2. This TCR came from an adult in good health. The source was peripheral blood, collected on day 0 of AZD1222 vaccination. The DNA sequence is as follows: TGTGCCAGCAGTTACTCGGCCCTCGGAGCGGGGGGGGACTACGAGCAGTACTTC. Translated, it gives CASSYSALGAGGDYEQYF.